The 6 T cell receptor beta chains below all came from one sample that was sequenced in a study of identifying expanded T cells in peripheral blood. Assay: immunoSEQ multiplex PCR; the TCRdb copy retains only in-frame clones and omits some. Of about 58,000 clones listed, about nine tenths are singletons. The sequencing input was blood. The receptor set was obtained from a person aged 18 to 69 in good health.

CDR3 amino acids: CASSLDPPGRGDGYTF. CDR3 DNA: TGTGCCAGCAGCTTAGATCCCCCCGGCAGGGGAGATGGCTACACCTTC. The chain is built from TRBV7-6 and TRBJ1-2; TRBD1 might be the D (6 bases). Per the germline V gene, CDR1 is SGHVS and CDR2 is FNYEAQ. The V end was cut by 1 base, the J end by 6 bases, with 18 bases between. The CDR3 loop spans 16 amino acids.

This clone has just one count. The chain uses TRBV30 and TRBJ2-1; D remains ambiguous. Germline loops: CDR1 GTSNPN, CDR2 SVGIG (reference sequence). The V and J ends lost 2 bases and 2 bases respectively, with 1 base between them. This CDR3 region has 11 residues. This chain's CDR3 is CAWSPYNEQFF. The CDR3 nucleotides are TGTGCCTGGAGTCCCTACAATGAGCAGTTCTTC.

CDR3 coding DNA: TGCGCCAGCAGCCAACAGGGGGCCGGGAACACTGAAGCTTTCTTT. As protein: CASSQQGAGNTEAFF. The gene calls are TRBV4-1 and TRBJ1-1; 8 bases align to TRBD1. J gave up 1 base and V 2 bases, and 3 bases lay outside the gene matches. From germline, CDR1 is MGHRA and CDR2 YSYEKL. The CDR3 consists of 15 residues.

This chain connects TRBV5-6 to TRBJ1-2; no clear D. The V end lost 4 bases, the J end lost 4 bases, and 17 bases lay between the germline ends. Germline V CDR1 and CDR2: SGHDT, YYEEEE. This CDR3 is 15 amino acids long. The CDR3 region has the DNA TGTGCCAGCAGCCCCCTAATGGCTGGGAGCTATGGCTACACCTTC. Encoded protein: CASSPLMAGSYGYTF. The entire variable domain, with the rest obtained from reference TRBV5-6 and TRBJ1-2, is as follows: DAGVTQSPTHLIKTRGQQVTLRCSPKSGHDTVSWYQQALGQGPQFIFQYYEEEERQRGNFPDRFSGHQFPNYSSELNVNALLLGDSALYLCASSPLMAGSYGYTFGSGTRLTVV.

The chain is built from TRBV6-5 and TRBJ1-5; 8 bases are a match to TRBD1. CDR3 length equals 14 residues. With V trimmed by 6 bases and J by 7 bases, 8 bases remained unmatched. The germline CDR1 and CDR2 sequences are MNHEY and SVGAGI. CDR3 protein: CASSRTGLGQPQHF. In nucleotides, the CDR3 is TGTGCCAGCAGCAGGACAGGGTTGGGACAGCCCCAGCATTTT.

The chain joins TRBV7-2 to TRBJ1-1; D gene unclear. The germline CDR1 and CDR2 sequences are SGHTA and FQGNSA. This CDR3 spans 16 amino acids. The V gene lost 5 bases and the J gene lost 1 base, with 17 bases spanning the gap. CDR3 in DNA: TGTGCCAGCAGCCCATTCGGTATAGGAGAGAACACTGAAGCTTTCTTT. This translates into CASSPFGIGENTEAFF. Using reference TRBV7-2 and TRBJ1-1 for the parts outside the CDR3, the full variable domain is GAGVSQSPSNKVTEKGKDVELRCDPISGHTALYWYRQSLGQGLEFLIYFQGNSAPDKSGLPSDRFSAERTGGSVSTLTIQRTQQEDSAVYLCASSPFGIGENTEAFFGQGTRLTVV.